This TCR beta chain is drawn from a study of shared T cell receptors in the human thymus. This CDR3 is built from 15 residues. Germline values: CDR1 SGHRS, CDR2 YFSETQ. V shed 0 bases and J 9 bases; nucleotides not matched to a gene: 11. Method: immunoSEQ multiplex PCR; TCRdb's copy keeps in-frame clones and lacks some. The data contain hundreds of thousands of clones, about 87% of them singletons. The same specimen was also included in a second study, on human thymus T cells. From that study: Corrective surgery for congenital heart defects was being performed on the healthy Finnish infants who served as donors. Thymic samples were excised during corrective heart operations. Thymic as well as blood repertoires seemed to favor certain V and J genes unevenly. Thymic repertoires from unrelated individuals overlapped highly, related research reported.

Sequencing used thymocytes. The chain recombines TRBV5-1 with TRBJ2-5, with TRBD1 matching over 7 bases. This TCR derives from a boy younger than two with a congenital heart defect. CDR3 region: CASSLGDRVVSAQYF. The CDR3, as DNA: TGCGCCAGCAGCTTGGGAGACAGGGTGGTCTCGGCCCAGTACTTC.